The entry below gives a single TCR beta chain sequence along with its context. Its antigen is still unknown. In preparing the TRB cDNA libraries, 5' RACE with UMI labels was used. Using the 5' RACE reads, TCRdb records one entry per CDR3 protein without DNA. This table holds approximately 83,000 distinct CDR3 sequences. This entry belongs to a study of CXCR3-negative and CXCR3-positive naive CD8 T cells. Whole-study findings and limits: Whereas memory cells differed, naive CXCR3-negative and CXCR3-positive cells shared similar TRBV-TRBJ usage. TRB CDR3 properties were used to infer TCR strength, and surface CD5 was comparable between naive subsets. After cryopreservation, CXCR3 expression dropped partially; most assays used fresh PBMCs. Both naive subsets showed comparably high diversity, and memory CD8+ cells showed much lower diversity.

There are 16 residues in the CDR3. The germline CDR1 and CDR2 sequences are ENHRY and SYGVKD. This sequence originates from a human donor in good health. Some clones in this sample may be carry-over from other donors' samples. Sample: naive CXCR3- CD8+ T cells from blood. Specified subset: CD45RO-CCR7+CD27+CD95- naive CD8+ T cells lacking CXCR3 (TNR3-). J is TRBJ1-5 and V is TRBV10-3; absent DNA, TCRdb's TRBD1 call cannot be checked. The CDR3 reads CAISEQGLGSNQPQHF.